The T cell receptor beta chain under discussion was sequenced for a study of cytomegalovirus exposure and HLA in healthy donors. Whole-study results and caveats: Exclusion as indistinguishable affected some V segments, including TRBV6-2 and TRBV6-3.

Primers included in the PCR were 60 Vbeta and 13 Jbeta primers. Authors' processing steps: Unique TCR beta chains numbered about 79 million in a later analysis, with some 9.9 million shared. Generated by immunoSEQ multiplex PCR, the TCRdb table keeps only in-frame clones and is missing some. V, J and clone size reflect that table, while D and trimming were determined from the DNA. The sample contains approximately 110,000 clones, more than 60% of which appear only once. On this clone itself: As yet, its antigen is unknown. In the same sample, other DNA sequences code for this CDR3.

This CDR3 has 17 amino acids. V lost 5 bases, J lost 7 bases, and 13 bases stayed unmatched. Germline values: CDR1 SEHNR, CDR2 FQNEAQ (reference sequence). Sequencing used PBMCs. This chain connects TRBV7-9 to TRBJ1-4, with 10 bases aligning to TRBD1. The sequence derives from a female donor in good health and CMV-seropositive. CDR3: CASSRGGQGKRSEKLFF. In DNA form, the CDR3 reads TGTGCCAGCAGCCGGGGGGGACAGGGGAAGAGGAGTGAAAAACTGTTTTTT.